The rows below give T cell receptor beta chains drawn from one sample of a study of cytomegalovirus exposure and HLA in healthy donors. The data were produced by immunoSEQ multiplex PCR, yet TCRdb's version contains in-frame clones alone and is incomplete. Altogether about 170,000 clones are present, roughly four fifths being singletons, with the ten largest covering 2.5% to 3.5%. Material for sequencing was PBMCs. These receptors were taken from a woman in her fifties or sixties in good health and CMV-seropositive. Each CDR3 is given with its conserved first and last residue. A D gene is named only where the DNA matches it firmly. Size is stated for part of the rows, as once, few or many counts, or as a class when the clone is expanded.

v_call: TRBV6-1; d_call: .; j_call: TRBJ1-5; clone_size: .; cdr3_aa: CASSEVSLIRPQHF; cdr3_nt: TGTGCCAGCAGTGAAGTGTCGTTAATCAGGCCCCAGCATTTT
v_call: TRBV5-6; d_call: TRBD1; j_call: TRBJ1-2; clone_size: once; cdr3_aa: CASSLKRQGSGYTF; cdr3_nt: TGTGCCAGCAGCTTGAAGCGACAGGGGAGTGGCTACACCTTC
v_call: TRBV4-1; d_call: .; j_call: TRBJ1-1; clone_size: .; cdr3_aa: CASSQESRRNTEAFF; cdr3_nt: TGCGCCAGCAGCCAAGAAAGTCGCAGGAACACTGAAGCTTTCTTT
v_call: TRBV5-1; d_call: .; j_call: TRBJ1-1; clone_size: .; cdr3_aa: CASSSNGVVAANTEAFF; cdr3_nt: TGCGCCAGCAGCTCTAATGGAGTGGTTGCCGCGAACACTGAAGCTTTCTTT
v_call: TRBV6-5; d_call: .; j_call: TRBJ1-6; clone_size: few; cdr3_aa: CASKRQASYNSPLHF; cdr3_nt: TGTGCCAGCAAACGACAGGCCAGCTATAATTCACCCCTCCACTTT
v_call: TRBV9; d_call: .; j_call: TRBJ1-5; clone_size: .; cdr3_aa: CASSVGPIAQPQHF; cdr3_nt: TGTGCCAGCAGCGTAGGGCCGATTGCTCAGCCCCAGCATTTT
v_call: TRBV5-1; d_call: TRBD1; j_call: TRBJ1-1; clone_size: .; cdr3_aa: CASSWGDRVNTEAFF; cdr3_nt: TGCGCCAGCAGCTGGGGGGACAGGGTAAACACTGAAGCTTTCTTT
v_call: TRBV7-9; d_call: TRBD1; j_call: TRBJ1-1; clone_size: .; cdr3_aa: CASSLGPGGTEAFF; cdr3_nt: TGTGCCAGCAGCTTAGGCCCAGGGGGTACTGAAGCTTTCTTT
v_call: TRBV30; d_call: TRBD1; j_call: TRBJ1-3; clone_size: .; cdr3_aa: CAWSDRGASGNTIYF; cdr3_nt: TGTGCCTGGAGCGACAGGGGCGCTTCTGGAAACACCATATATTTT
v_call: TRBV2; d_call: .; j_call: TRBJ2-2; clone_size: .; cdr3_aa: CASSEERLGGTGELFF; cdr3_nt: TGTGCCAGCAGTGAGGAACGCCTGGGAGGCACCGGGGAGCTGTTTTTT
v_call: TRBV7-9; d_call: .; j_call: TRBJ1-2; clone_size: few; cdr3_aa: CASSFVGGVLGF; cdr3_nt: TGTGCCAGCAGCTTCGTCGGAGGGGTACTGGGCTTC
v_call: TRBV11-2; d_call: .; j_call: TRBJ1-6; clone_size: .; cdr3_aa: CASSLDGVSPLHF; cdr3_nt: TGTGCCAGCAGCTTAGACGGGGTTTCACCCCTCCACTTT
v_call: TRBV6-6; d_call: .; j_call: TRBJ1-1; clone_size: few; cdr3_aa: CASSSAEPNTEAFF; cdr3_nt: TGTGCCAGCAGTTCCGCGGAACCGAACACTGAAGCTTTCTTT
v_call: TRBV9; d_call: .; j_call: TRBJ2-2; clone_size: .; cdr3_aa: CASSPPGGLVTGELFF; cdr3_nt: TGTGCCAGCAGCCCCCCAGGGGGGCTGGTCACCGGGGAGCTGTTTTTT
v_call: TRBV6-1; d_call: .; j_call: TRBJ1-2; clone_size: .; cdr3_aa: CASKGSGDGYTF; cdr3_nt: TGTGCCAGCAAAGGGAGCGGGGATGGCTACACCTTC
v_call: TRBV7-3; d_call: .; j_call: TRBJ2-1; clone_size: .; cdr3_aa: CASSLGRQYNNEQFF; cdr3_nt: TGTGCCAGCAGCTTAGGCAGGCAGTACAACAATGAGCAGTTCTTC
v_call: TRBV7-6; d_call: .; j_call: TRBJ1-2; clone_size: .; cdr3_aa: CASSLSGDGYTF; cdr3_nt: TGTGCCAGCAGCTTGTCAGGGGATGGCTACACCTTC
v_call: TRBV5-5; d_call: TRBD1; j_call: TRBJ2-5; clone_size: .; cdr3_aa: CASSGGQGPETQYF; cdr3_nt: TGTGCCAGCAGCGGGGGACAGGGTCCAGAGACCCAGTACTTC
v_call: TRBV4-1; d_call: TRBD1; j_call: TRBJ1-1; clone_size: .; cdr3_aa: CASSHPRQGAGDTEAFF; cdr3_nt: TGCGCCAGCAGCCATCCGCGACAGGGGGCGGGGGACACTGAAGCTTTCTTT
v_call: TRBV25-1; d_call: TRBD1; j_call: TRBJ1-4; clone_size: few; cdr3_aa: CASSEWQGVEKLFF; cdr3_nt: TGTGCCAGCAGTGAATGGCAGGGGGTCGAAAAACTGTTTTTT
v_call: TRBV2; d_call: .; j_call: TRBJ2-2; clone_size: .; cdr3_aa: CASSVYSNTGELFF; cdr3_nt: TGTGCCAGCAGTGTTTATTCGAACACCGGGGAGCTGTTTTTT
v_call: TRBV7-6; d_call: .; j_call: TRBJ1-1; clone_size: .; cdr3_aa: CASSLGMNTEAFF; cdr3_nt: TGTGCCAGCAGCTTAGGTATGAACACTGAAGCTTTCTTT
v_call: TRBV18; d_call: .; j_call: TRBJ2-2; clone_size: .; cdr3_aa: CASSPTQGGIGELFF; cdr3_nt: TGTGCCAGCTCACCAACGCAGGGTGGGATCGGGGAGCTGTTTTTT
v_call: TRBV4-1; d_call: TRBD1; j_call: TRBJ1-3; clone_size: .; cdr3_aa: CASSQGQGSYGNTIYF; cdr3_nt: TGCGCCAGCAGCCAAGGACAGGGCTCTTATGGAAACACCATATATTTT
v_call: TRBV6-5; d_call: .; j_call: TRBJ1-6; clone_size: few; cdr3_aa: CASSQGTPNSPLHF; cdr3_nt: TGTGCCAGCAGTCAGGGTACGCCTAATTCACCCCTCCACTTT
v_call: TRBV30; d_call: .; j_call: TRBJ1-1; clone_size: .; cdr3_aa: CAWSVPGRAFF; cdr3_nt: TGTGCCTGGAGTGTACCAGGGCGGGCTTTCTTT
v_call: TRBV9; d_call: .; j_call: TRBJ1-1; clone_size: .; cdr3_aa: CAPWCTPREAFF; cdr3_nt: TGTGCCCCATGGTGTACCCCGAGAGAAGCTTTCTTT
v_call: TRBV2; d_call: .; j_call: TRBJ1-5; clone_size: .; cdr3_aa: CASRETATRNQPQHF; cdr3_nt: TGTGCCAGCAGGGAGACAGCTACGCGCAATCAGCCCCAGCATTTT
v_call: TRBV4-2; d_call: .; j_call: TRBJ2-2; clone_size: .; cdr3_aa: CASSFQITGELFF; cdr3_nt: TGTGCCAGCAGCTTTCAGATCACCGGGGAGCTGTTTTTT
v_call: TRBV4-1; d_call: TRBD1; j_call: TRBJ1-4; clone_size: .; cdr3_aa: CASSRDRGDLEKLFF; cdr3_nt: TGCGCCAGCAGCAGGGACAGGGGCGACCTTGAAAAACTGTTTTTT
v_call: TRBV4-2; d_call: .; j_call: TRBJ1-1; clone_size: few; cdr3_aa: CASSQAVEAFF; cdr3_nt: TGTGCCAGCAGCCAAGCGGTTGAAGCTTTCTTT
v_call: TRBV6-5; d_call: TRBD1; j_call: TRBJ1-2; clone_size: .; cdr3_aa: CASSQGTGTYGYTF; cdr3_nt: TGTGCCAGCAGTCAGGGGACAGGGACCTATGGCTACACCTTC
v_call: TRBV10-1; d_call: TRBD1; j_call: TRBJ1-3; clone_size: .; cdr3_aa: CASSGTAGNTIYF; cdr3_nt: TGCGCCAGCTCCGGGACAGCTGGAAACACCATATATTTT
v_call: TRBV10-1; d_call: .; j_call: TRBJ2-3; clone_size: .; cdr3_aa: CASSGGAADTQYF; cdr3_nt: TGCGCCAGCAGTGGCGGGGCGGCAGATACGCAGTATTTT
v_call: TRBV28; d_call: TRBD1; j_call: TRBJ1-1; clone_size: .; cdr3_aa: CASRTDRVDTEAFF; cdr3_nt: TGTGCCAGCAGAACTGACAGGGTTGACACTGAAGCTTTCTTT
v_call: TRBV6-1; d_call: TRBD1; j_call: TRBJ2-2; clone_size: .; cdr3_aa: CASTPTGGDTGELFF; cdr3_nt: TGTGCCAGCACCCCCACAGGGGGCGACACCGGGGAGCTGTTTTTT
v_call: TRBV2; d_call: .; j_call: TRBJ1-1; clone_size: .; cdr3_aa: CASSVQGLLNTEAFF; cdr3_nt: TGTGCCAGCAGTGTACAGGGACTACTGAACACTGAAGCTTTCTTT
v_call: TRBV2; d_call: .; j_call: TRBJ2-5; clone_size: .; cdr3_aa: CASSVVPQETQYF; cdr3_nt: TGTGCCAGCAGCGTTGTCCCCCAAGAGACCCAGTACTTC
v_call: TRBV7-6; d_call: .; j_call: TRBJ1-4; clone_size: few; cdr3_aa: CASSSMGGEKLFF; cdr3_nt: TGTGCCAGCAGCTCAATGGGGGGAGAGAAACTGTTTTTT